Presented here are 18 T cell receptor beta chains from one specimen sequenced in a study of blood T cell repertoires in COVID-19. Method: immunoSEQ multiplex PCR; TCRdb's copy keeps in-frame clones and lacks some. This sample has 30,000 to 40,000 clones; more than 85% occur once, and the top ten carry roughly two thirds. Sequenced material: peripheral blood. The receptors derive from a man between 65 and 85 years old with acute or convalescent COVID-19.

The chain has TRBV24-1 and TRBJ1-1; 8 bases align to TRBD1. Trimming took 5 bases from V and 11 from J; bases not matched to a gene: 3. CDR3 size: 11 residues. CDR1 is KGHDR, CDR2 SFDVKD, per germline. CDR3 sequence: CATSGDRGAFF. DNA of the CDR3: TGTGCCACCAGTGGAGACAGGGGTGCTTTCTTT.

The V and J genes are TRBV6-2 or TRBV6-3 and TRBJ2-7, with D possibly matching TRBD2 (7 bases). The CDR3 contains 15 residues. Per the germline V gene, CDR1 is MNHEY and CDR2 is SVGEGT. Between the trimmed V and J ends, which lost 4 bases and 5 bases, there was a span of 18 bases. The CDR3 DNA reads TGTGCCAGCAGTTCGGCAGGGGCGGGGGCACACGAGCAGTACTTC. This encodes CASSSAGAGAHEQYF.

The chain carries TRBV7-9 and TRBJ1-1; a weak D match, TRBD1 (6 bases). Deletions cut 4 bases from V and 1 base from J, with 19 bases between. CDR1 and CDR2 from the germline V gene are SEHNR and FQNEAQ (reference sequence). The CDR3 loop spans 17 amino acids. The CDR3 loop reads CASSSWTADPRNTEAFF. The CDR3 DNA is TGTGCCAGCAGCTCTTGGACAGCCGACCCAAGGAACACTGAAGCTTTCTTT.

In its sample, this clone was seen a few times. The chain carries TRBV7-2 and TRBJ1-2; unclear D gene. V lost 1 base, J lost 4 bases, and 7 bases lay in between. This CDR3 is 13 amino acids long. The germline V gene has CDR1 SGHTA and CDR2 FQGNSA. Written as DNA, the CDR3 is TGTGCCAGCAGCTTAGAGCTTGGCTATGGCTACACCTTC. This sequence encodes CASSLELGYGYTF.

V usage is TRBV20-1 and J usage is TRBJ1-6; D call uncertain. The CDR3 is 13 amino acids. Trimming removed 3 bases from V and 8 bases from J, with 11 bases in between. Per germline, CDR1 DFQATT and CDR2 SNEGSKA (reference sequence). As DNA, the CDR3 is TGCAGTGCTAGTTTCCGGCGGGATTCACCCCTCCACTTT. Translating it yields CSASFRRDSPLHF.

V and J are TRBV7-2 and TRBJ1-5; the D gene is possibly TRBD1 (5 bases). This CDR3 comprises 16 residues. In germline, CDR1 is SGHTA, CDR2 FQGNSA. V was trimmed by 1 base and J by 3 bases, leaving 13 bases between them. CDR3 loop: CASSLVATGLNQPQHF. The CDR3 DNA reads TGTGCCAGCAGCTTAGTGGCAACAGGCCTCAATCAGCCCCAGCATTTT.

J is TRBJ2-1 and V is TRBV7-2, with D tentatively TRBD1 (5 bases). Germline assignment: CDR1 SGHTA and CDR2 FQGNSA. Trimming removed 5 bases at V and 4 bases at J, with 12 bases between. The CDR3 length is 14 residues. The CDR3: CASSLRTNYNEQFF. The CDR3, as DNA: TGTGCCAGCAGCCTCAGGACAAATTACAATGAGCAGTTCTTC.

The chain uses TRBV11-2 and TRBJ2-4; 7 bases map to TRBD2. This CDR3 contains 12 residues. Trimming cost V 5 bases and J 13 bases; bases outside gene matches: 8. Germline CDR1 is SGHAT and CDR2 is FQNNGV. Here the CDR3 DNA reads TGTGCCAGCAGCCTGGGGAGGGAGCGACAGTACTTC. Translated, it gives CASSLGRERQYF.

Only one count was recorded for this clone. This chain joins TRBV6-2 or TRBV6-3 and TRBJ1-5; D gene uncertain. Trimming pared 3 bases from V and 6 bases from J, leaving 12 bases between. The CDR3 covers 14 residues. Germline CDR1 MNHEY, CDR2 SVGEGT. The DNA for the CDR3 is TGTGCCAGCAGTTATTCGCCAGCGAGTCAGCCCCAGCATTTT. Protein: CASSYSPASQPQHF.

In its sample, this clone was seen once. The CDR3 region is CASGNQGDYGYTF. DNA of the CDR3: TGTGCTAGTGGAAACCAGGGGGACTATGGCTACACCTTC. The chain employs TRBV12-5 and TRBJ1-2; 7 positions agree with TRBD1. Trimming at V came to 6 bases and at J to 3 bases, leaving 4 bases not matched to a gene. Germline CDR1 LGHNT, CDR2 FRNRAP. This CDR3 has 13 residues.

This chain connects TRBV2 to TRBJ1-3; D ambiguous. V shed 6 bases and J shed 4 bases, with 10 bases lying between them. CDR1 is SNHLY and CDR2 is FYNNEI in the germline V gene. There are 13 residues in the CDR3. CDR3 residues: CASRQSWGNTIYF. CDR3 in DNA: TGTGCCAGCAGACAGAGTTGGGGAAACACCATATATTTT.

This clone was seen only a few times. The rearrangement links TRBV7-9 to TRBJ1-6; D remains unclear. CDR3 length: 13 amino acids. V lost 4 bases and J 10 bases, leaving 11 bases between the germline ends. From germline, CDR1 is SEHNR and CDR2 FQNEAQ (reference sequence). The DNA for the CDR3 is TGTGCCAGCAGCTCCTCACTCGGGTCACCCCTCCACTTT. It yields the protein CASSSSLGSPLHF.

The chain recombines TRBV5-8 with TRBJ2-1; TRBD2 matches at 10 bases. The CDR3 extends over 15 amino acids. Germline assignment: CDR1 SGHTS and CDR2 YDEGEE. The ends lost 2 bases at V and 5 bases at J; junction bases unmatched: 4. The CDR3 loop reads CASSFSGRAHNEQFF. CDR3 DNA: TGTGCCAGCAGCTTCAGCGGGAGGGCCCACAATGAGCAGTTCTTC.

Only a few counts were recorded for this clone. V is TRBV7-3 and J is TRBJ2-2; TRBD1 is a possible D gene (7 bases). This CDR3 has 18 residues. The germline gives CDR1 SGHTA, CDR2 FQGTGA. Trimming removed 5 bases at V and 0 bases at J, with 19 bases between. CDR3 sequence (DNA): TGTGCCAGCAGCCGGGAAGGAGGGGGCGGCGCGAACACCGGGGAGCTGTTTTTT. Residues: CASSREGGGGANTGELFF.

The rearrangement uses TRBV27 and TRBJ2-7; D possibly corresponds to TRBD1 (6 bases). The V gene lost 2 bases and the J gene lost 6 bases, with 8 bases spanning the gap. The CDR3 consists of 12 residues. Germline CDR1 reads MNHEY; CDR2 reads SMNVEV (reference sequence). The CDR3: CASSLGRGEQYF. The CDR3 region has the DNA TGTGCCAGCAGTTTAGGCAGGGGCGAGCAGTACTTC.

The chain combines TRBV6-2 or TRBV6-3 with TRBJ2-4; no clear D gene. V was clipped by 4 bases and J by 7 bases, with 11 bases between them. There are 13 residues in the CDR3. The germline V gene has CDR1 MNHEY and CDR2 SVGEGT. CDR3 sequence reads: CASSLILFNIQYF. CDR3 nucleotides: TGTGCCAGCAGTTTGATACTATTCAACATTCAGTACTTC.

CDR3: CASIHHPSSYEQYF. The CDR3 DNA follows: TGTGCCAGCATTCACCACCCTAGCTCCTACGAGCAGTACTTC. This sequence joins TRBV6-5 and TRBJ2-7; D gene uncertain. V lost 7 bases and J 0 bases, leaving 13 bases between the germline ends. The germline V gene has CDR1 MNHEY and CDR2 SVGAGI. The CDR3 is 14 residues long.

The CDR3 here is CASSPGTGSYEQYF. Here the CDR3 DNA reads TGTGCCAGCAGTCCCGGGACAGGTAGCTACGAGCAGTACTTC. V usage is TRBV4-2 and J usage is TRBJ2-7; 8 nucleotides align to TRBD1. The V gene end was trimmed by 6 bases and the J gene end by 3 bases; junction bases not matched to a gene: 7. The CDR3 covers 14 residues. Germline values: CDR1 LGHNA, CDR2 YNFKEQ.